This is a list of T cell receptor beta chains from one sample in a study of identical twins. TCRdb reprocessed the 5' RACE reads with MiXCR, giving one entry per CDR3 protein. The table includes 750,000 to 950,000 distinct CDR3 sequences, around an eighth detected once. The sample was also reused in another study, on yellow fever vaccine responses in identical twins.

The sequenced sample was PBMCs. The receptors shown here come from a woman under 30 in good health. Both conserved end residues are part of each CDR3. The D gene is left open where the match is weak. Expanded clones are given a class, and other clones once, few, many or no size at all.

j_call: TRBJ2-7
clone_size: -
d_call: TRBD2
v_call: TRBV5-6
cdr3_nt: TGTGCCAGCAGCTTGGGCTCCGGGACTAGCGTGCTTTCCTACGAGCAGTACTTC
cdr3_aa: CASSLGSGTSVLSYEQYF

j_call: TRBJ2-5
clone_size: few
d_call: TRBD1
v_call: TRBV5-1
cdr3_nt: TGCGCCAGCAGCTTGCAGGGACAGGGCTCCCAAGAGACCCAGTACTTC
cdr3_aa: CASSLQGQGSQETQYF

j_call: TRBJ2-3
clone_size: few
d_call: TRBD2
v_call: TRBV3-1
cdr3_nt: TGTGCCAGCAGCCAAGATATGGTCACCGTACTAGCGGGGGGGCTTTCAGCAGATACGCAGTATTTT
cdr3_aa: CASSQDMVTVLAGGLSADTQYF

j_call: TRBJ2-3
clone_size: few
d_call: -
v_call: TRBV20-1
cdr3_nt: TGCAGTGCTCCTACGGGGGATACGCAGTATTTT
cdr3_aa: CSAPTGDTQYF

j_call: TRBJ1-1
clone_size: few
d_call: -
v_call: TRBV19
cdr3_nt: TGTGCCAGTAGTATCCAGGTGCCTAACACTGAAGCTTTCTTT
cdr3_aa: CASSIQVPNTEAFF

j_call: TRBJ1-5
clone_size: once
d_call: -
v_call: TRBV2
cdr3_nt: TGTGCCAGCAGTGACCTCGGGCCAATGGCGGAGCCCCAGCATTTT
cdr3_aa: CASSDLGPMAEPQHF

j_call: TRBJ2-6
clone_size: -
d_call: -
v_call: TRBV20-1
cdr3_nt: TGCAGTGCTAGGGCCGGGACATCGCGCTCTGGGGCCAACGTCCTGACTTTC
cdr3_aa: CSARAGTSRSGANVLTF

j_call: TRBJ1-1
clone_size: many
d_call: -
v_call: TRBV5-1
cdr3_nt: TGCGCCAGCCTAGCCCAGGGGAACACTGAAGCTTTCTTT
cdr3_aa: CASLAQGNTEAFF

j_call: TRBJ2-3
clone_size: -
d_call: TRBD1
v_call: TRBV5-8
cdr3_nt: TGTGCCAGCAGCTTCACAGGGGCCCGTACCCCCACAAATACGCAGTATTTT
cdr3_aa: CASSFTGARTPTNTQYF

j_call: TRBJ2-7
clone_size: few
d_call: TRBD2
v_call: TRBV19
cdr3_nt: TGTGCCAGTAGTATAGCCCTCTCTAGCGGCACCTACGAGCAGTACTTC
cdr3_aa: CASSIALSSGTYEQYF

j_call: TRBJ2-1
clone_size: few
d_call: TRBD1
v_call: TRBV12-3/TRBV12-4
cdr3_nt: TGTGCCAGCAGTTTATTTGGGACAGACAATGAGCAGTTCTTC
cdr3_aa: CASSLFGTDNEQFF

j_call: TRBJ1-1
clone_size: -
d_call: -
v_call: TRBV12-3/TRBV12-4
cdr3_nt: TGTGCCAGCACCCTCACAGGGTACGCTGAAGCTTTCTTT
cdr3_aa: CASTLTGYAEAFF

j_call: TRBJ2-4
clone_size: -
d_call: -
v_call: TRBV2
cdr3_nt: TGTGCCAGCAAGGGTAATTTAGCCAAAAACATTCAGTACTTC
cdr3_aa: CASKGNLAKNIQYF

j_call: TRBJ2-7
clone_size: -
d_call: TRBD2
v_call: TRBV12-3/TRBV12-4
cdr3_nt: TGTGCCAGCAGTCGTAGCGGGGCCAACTACGAGCAGTACTTC
cdr3_aa: CASSRSGANYEQYF

j_call: TRBJ2-4
clone_size: few
d_call: -
v_call: TRBV14
cdr3_nt: TGTGCCAGCAGCCAAGATCGAGGGATAGCCAAAAACATTCAGTACTTC
cdr3_aa: CASSQDRGIAKNIQYF

j_call: TRBJ2-3
clone_size: -
d_call: TRBD1
v_call: TRBV29-1
cdr3_nt: TGCAGCGTTGAAGCGACCGACAGGGATTCGACAGATACGCAGTATTTT
cdr3_aa: CSVEATDRDSTDTQYF

j_call: TRBJ2-5
clone_size: -
d_call: -
v_call: TRBV12-3/TRBV12-4
cdr3_nt: TGTGCCAGCAGTTTTAGGGCTAGAATGGTCCAAGAGACCCAGTACTTC
cdr3_aa: CASSFRARMVQETQYF

j_call: TRBJ2-5
clone_size: few
d_call: TRBD2
v_call: TRBV5-1
cdr3_nt: TGCGCCAGCAGCTGGCAAGCGGGAGGGGAGACCCAGTACTTC
cdr3_aa: CASSWQAGGETQYF

j_call: TRBJ1-4
clone_size: few
d_call: -
v_call: TRBV11-2
cdr3_nt: TGTGCCAGCAGCTTAAGGCCAGTCGGGCAGGCCCTTAATGAAAAACTGTTTTTT
cdr3_aa: CASSLRPVGQALNEKLFF

j_call: TRBJ2-2
clone_size: many
d_call: TRBD2
v_call: TRBV12-3/TRBV12-4
cdr3_nt: TGTGCCAGCTGGACTAGCCTCACCGGGGAGCTGTTTTTT
cdr3_aa: CASWTSLTGELFF

j_call: TRBJ2-1
clone_size: -
d_call: -
v_call: TRBV9
cdr3_nt: TGTGCCAGCAGCGTAGTCGGGAGACACGAGGATGAGCAGTTCTTC
cdr3_aa: CASSVVGRHEDEQFF

j_call: TRBJ2-7
clone_size: many
d_call: TRBD2
v_call: TRBV5-1
cdr3_nt: TGCGCCAGCAGCCCGAGCGGGAGTGGTGAGCAGTACTTC
cdr3_aa: CASSPSGSGEQYF

j_call: TRBJ2-6
clone_size: many
d_call: -
v_call: TRBV6-1
cdr3_nt: TGTGCCTCATCGACTCTGTCTGGGGCCAACGTCCTGACTTTC
cdr3_aa: CASSTLSGANVLTF

j_call: TRBJ2-7
clone_size: few
d_call: -
v_call: TRBV25-1
cdr3_nt: TGTGCCAGCAGTGAAGACATTTTCTACGAGCAGTACTTC
cdr3_aa: CASSEDIFYEQYF

j_call: TRBJ2-1
clone_size: -
d_call: -
v_call: TRBV7-9
cdr3_nt: TGTGCCAGCAGCCCTGAGGGGGGACAAGCCTACAATGAGCAGTTCTTC
cdr3_aa: CASSPEGGQAYNEQFF

j_call: TRBJ1-1
clone_size: -
d_call: -
v_call: TRBV20-1
cdr3_nt: TGCAGTGCTAGGGGAGGGCGGATGAACACTGAAGCTTTCTTT
cdr3_aa: CSARGGRMNTEAFF

j_call: TRBJ2-1
clone_size: few
d_call: TRBD2
v_call: TRBV5-6
cdr3_nt: TGTGCCAGCAGCTTACTAGCGGGGACCGTCTATGGCAAGCAGTTCTTC
cdr3_aa: CASSLLAGTVYGKQFF

j_call: TRBJ2-3
clone_size: many
d_call: -
v_call: TRBV10-3
cdr3_nt: TGTGCCATCAGTGAAGGTAGCTTTACGCAGTATTTT
cdr3_aa: CAISEGSFTQYF

j_call: TRBJ2-1
clone_size: many
d_call: -
v_call: TRBV24-1
cdr3_nt: TGTGCCACCAGTGACTCTACATTTGAGCAGTTCTTC
cdr3_aa: CATSDSTFEQFF

j_call: TRBJ2-2
clone_size: few
d_call: -
v_call: TRBV6-2/TRBV6-3
cdr3_nt: TGTGCCAGCAGTTACCGTGGTGGGCTAGTTCGCTCCCCCGGGGAGCTGTTTTTT
cdr3_aa: CASSYRGGLVRSPGELFF

j_call: TRBJ2-2
clone_size: few
d_call: -
v_call: TRBV24-1
cdr3_nt: TGTGCCACCAGTGATTTGCCCGGGGGGACAAAAGAAAAAACCGGGGAGCTGTTTTTT
cdr3_aa: CATSDLPGGTKEKTGELFF

j_call: TRBJ2-2
clone_size: -
d_call: TRBD1
v_call: TRBV28
cdr3_nt: TGTGCCAGCAGTTTATTAAGCACAGGGGTAGTCGCCGGGGAGCTGTTTTTT
cdr3_aa: CASSLLSTGVVAGELFF

j_call: TRBJ2-1
clone_size: -
d_call: TRBD2
v_call: TRBV7-8
cdr3_nt: TGTGCCAGCAGCTTAGTTCCGGGAGCGGGGCTATACAATGAGCAGTTCTTC
cdr3_aa: CASSLVPGAGLYNEQFF

j_call: TRBJ2-3
clone_size: -
d_call: -
v_call: TRBV12-3/TRBV12-4
cdr3_nt: TGTGCCAGCACCACGGGACTCGTCACAGATACGCAGTATTTT
cdr3_aa: CASTTGLVTDTQYF

j_call: TRBJ2-2
clone_size: -
d_call: -
v_call: TRBV5-5
cdr3_nt: TGTGCCAGCAGCTCGAAACGGGTCAGCGGCCCGAACACCGGGGAGCTGTTTTTT
cdr3_aa: CASSSKRVSGPNTGELFF

j_call: TRBJ1-2
clone_size: many
d_call: TRBD1
v_call: TRBV12-3/TRBV12-4
cdr3_nt: TGTGCCAGCAGCCCCGGTGCGGCAGGGGGAATCTATGGCTACACCTTC
cdr3_aa: CASSPGAAGGIYGYTF

j_call: TRBJ2-7
clone_size: -
d_call: TRBD1
v_call: TRBV20-1
cdr3_nt: TGCAGTGCTAGGGATCCGAACAGGGGATACGAGCAGTACTTC
cdr3_aa: CSARDPNRGYEQYF

j_call: TRBJ1-5
clone_size: many
d_call: -
v_call: TRBV20-1
cdr3_nt: TGCAGTGCTAGGGTTAGCTCAAATCAGCCCCAGCATTTT
cdr3_aa: CSARVSSNQPQHF

j_call: TRBJ2-1
clone_size: few
d_call: TRBD2
v_call: TRBV28
cdr3_nt: TGTGCCAGCAGTTCAAGGACTAGCGGGAGTTTGAACAATGAGCAGTTCTTC
cdr3_aa: CASSSRTSGSLNNEQFF